This T cell receptor beta chain was documented in a study of T cell responses to AZD1222 COVID-19 vaccine. Comments on this clone: The antigen remains undetermined.

The study, taken as a whole, reports: Possibly, clonal diversity was underestimated; donors were largely white British and included more females. The CD4 TCRs associated with vaccination extended across spike and predominated at 160-218 and 743-854.

The germline CDR1 and CDR2 sequences are SGHTA and FQGTGA. The CDR3 has 15 residues. V trimming: 4 bases; J trimming: 6 bases; junction bases outside the gene matches: 3. The method was immunoSEQ multiplex PCR; TCRdb's version includes in-frame clones alone and lacks a portion of them. This table has approximately 110,000 clones, under 95% appearing once. The clonotype originates from an adult in good health. This chain connects TRBV7-3 to TRBJ2-1, with 13 bases aligning to TRBD2. The sequencing here drew on peripheral blood, taken on day 0 of AZD1222 vaccination. CDR3 sequence reads: CASSSTSGGVNEQFF. In DNA form, the CDR3 reads TGTGCCAGCAGCTCAACTAGCGGGGGGGTCAATGAGCAGTTCTTC.